Shown below are 29 T cell receptor beta chains from a single sample sequenced in a study of T cell repertoires in cytomegalovirus infection. TCRdb processed the reads anew with MiXCR; each CDR3 protein has one entry. This table has about 330,000 distinct CDR3 sequences, 9.5% appearing once. The sample was PBMCs. The receptors come from a human donor in good health (CMV status not recorded). Some clones in this sample may be carry-over from other donors' samples.

This clonotype has ten or more counts. The chain uses TRBV7-6 and TRBJ2-2, with D maybe TRBD1 (6 bases). Germline-derived CDR1 and CDR2 are SGHVS and FNYEAQ. Trimming took 0 bases from V and 2 from J, leaving 13 bases between them. This CDR3 is built from 17 residues. The CDR3 spells CASSLAPGQTNTGELFF. In nucleotides, the CDR3 is TGTGCCAGCAGCTTAGCTCCGGGACAAACAAACACCGGGGAGCTGTTTTTT.

This clonotype was detected ten times or more. The chain has TRBV12-3 or TRBV12-4 and TRBJ1-6; D is undetermined. This CDR3 is 14 amino acids long. V shed 5 bases and J shed 8 bases, with 13 bases lying between them. CDR3 DNA sequence: TGTGCCAGCAGTCTCAACGGACGGGATTCACCCCTCCACTTT. Protein product: CASSLNGRDSPLHF.

This clonotype was recorded a few times. The chain joins TRBV20-1 to TRBJ1-2; TRBD1 is a possible D gene (5 bases). CDR3 length equals 15 residues. Germline V gene sequence: CDR1 DFQATT, CDR2 SNEGSKA (reference sequence). V lost 0 bases to trimming and J lost 4 bases, with 15 bases between them. Written as DNA, the CDR3 is TGCAGTGCTAGAGATCGGGGGGGGGGTAGCTATGGCTACACCTTC. Its translation is CSARDRGGGSYGYTF.

This clonotype was counted ten times or more. The rearrangement uses TRBV7-2 and TRBJ2-5; the D is unclear. Germline CDR1 and CDR2: SGHTA and FQGNSA. V was clipped by 3 bases and J by 5 bases, with 7 bases between them. This CDR3 spans 12 amino acids. CDR3 nucleotides: TGTGCCAGCAGCTTCAGATCCGAGACCCAGTACTTC. Residues: CASSFRSETQYF.

This clonotype was detected many times. Here the CDR3 DNA reads TGTGCCAGCAGTATGGACAGTTTCACAGATACGCAGTATTTT. This codes for CASSMDSFTDTQYF. The J gene is TRBJ2-3, the V gene TRBV6-2 or TRBV6-3; D possibly corresponds to TRBD1 (6 bases). Germline lookup yields CDR1 MNHEY and CDR2 SVGEGT. V lost 5 bases and J 2 bases, leaving 11 bases between the germline ends. The CDR3 contains 14 residues.

This clonotype appeared many times. V is TRBV7-2 and J is TRBJ1-2, with D possibly matching TRBD1 (6 bases). Trimming removed 2 bases at V and 3 bases at J, with 10 bases between. Per germline, CDR1 SGHTA and CDR2 FQGNSA. The CDR3 has 14 residues. CDR3 in amino acids: CASSLNRADYGYTF. The CDR3 DNA reads TGTGCCAGCAGCTTAAACAGGGCGGACTATGGCTACACCTTC.

The chain employs TRBV7-6 and TRBJ1-4; tentatively, D is TRBD1 (5 bases). This CDR3 is built from 16 residues. The germline V gene encodes CDR1 SGHVS and CDR2 FNYEAQ. Trimming removed 0 bases at V and 5 bases at J, with 13 bases between. The DNA of the CDR3 is TGTGCCAGCAGCTTAGCGCGGGGGAACGGGAATGAAAAACTGTTTTTT. This codes for CASSLARGNGNEKLFF.

This clonotype was observed at least ten times. The chain carries TRBV27 and TRBJ1-5; D is unresolved. The CDR3 is 15 amino acids. Trimming pared 2 bases from V and 5 bases from J, leaving 13 bases between. Germline loops: CDR1 MNHEY, CDR2 SMNVEV (reference sequence). CDR3 residues: CASSLVPGRDQPQHF. The CDR3 coding sequence is TGTGCCAGCAGTTTAGTACCGGGGAGGGATCAGCCCCAGCATTTT.

V gene TRBV7-3 combines with J gene TRBJ2-4; D is possibly TRBD1 (5 bases). Trimming took 5 bases from V and 0 from J, leaving 17 bases between them. The germline gives CDR1 SGHTA, CDR2 FQGTGA. This CDR3 contains 17 residues. The CDR3 DNA sequence: TGTGCCAGCAGCCCCCAGGGTGCCCCACTAGCCAAAAACATTCAGTACTTC. Translated, it gives CASSPQGAPLAKNIQYF.

This clonotype was seen more than once but under ten times. The chain recombines TRBV18 with TRBJ2-2; D may be TRBD1 (6 bases). The germline V and J ends were trimmed by 2 bases and 8 bases, with 15 bases remaining between them. Germline V gene sequence: CDR1 KGHSH, CDR2 LQKENI. This CDR3 spans 15 amino acids. Written as DNA, the CDR3 is TGTGCCAGCTCACCAGGACAGAGTCCGATTGGGGAGCTGTTTTTT. It translates to CASSPGQSPIGELFF.

In this sample, this clonotype turned up a few times. The V call is TRBV4-2, the J call TRBJ2-2; 9 nucleotides match TRBD2. The V and J ends lost 0 bases and 6 bases, in that order; junction bases with no gene match: 5. In germline, CDR1 is LGHNA, CDR2 YNFKEQ. CDR3 length: 16 residues. The CDR3 coding sequence is TGTGCCAGCAGCCAAGAGTTAGCGGGAGTCGCCGGGGAGCTGTTTTTT. Translation gives CASSQELAGVAGELFF.

This clonotype was counted a few times. The chain has TRBV27 and TRBJ2-7, with D perhaps matching TRBD2 (6 bases). V lost 6 bases and J 2 bases, leaving 14 bases between the germline ends. This CDR3 region has 14 residues. Germline CDR1 is MNHEY and CDR2 is SMNVEV (reference sequence). CDR3 coding DNA: TGTGCCAGCAGCCCCTCCGGGAGTGCCTACGAGCAGTACTTC. It is translated as CASSPSGSAYEQYF.

On this clonotype itself: A much larger clonotype is one base distant, so this may be a read error. The chain couples TRBV7-4 to TRBJ1-1, with no clear D. There are 15 residues in the CDR3. The germline V gene encodes CDR1 SGHVT and CDR2 SQSDAQ. The CDR3, as DNA: TGTGTCAGCAGCTCACCAGAGGGAGGCAACACTGAAGCTTTCTTT. Translated, it gives CVSSSPEGGNTEAFF.

This clonotype was observed a handful of times. The chain uses TRBV7-2 and TRBJ1-2; 7 nucleotides line up with TRBD1. The CDR3 consists of 14 residues. After removal of 4 bases from V and 1 base from J, the junction contained 3 bases not matched to a gene. CDR1 is SGHTA, CDR2 FQGNSA, per germline. The chain's CDR3 is CASSSQGGNYGYTF. CDR3 DNA sequence: TGTGCCAGCAGCTCGCAGGGGGGTAACTATGGCTACACCTTC.

The V gene is TRBV9, the J gene TRBJ2-7, with TRBD2 identical over 9 bases. Trimming took 2 bases from V and 5 from J; bases not matched to a gene: 5. Germline CDR1 is SGDLS and CDR2 is YYNGEE. The length of the CDR3 is 14 residues. The DNA of the CDR3 is TGTGCCAGCAGCGTTAGCGGGAGTTCCCACGAGCAGTACTTC. As protein: CASSVSGSSHEQYF.

This clonotype was recorded many times. The chain combines TRBV7-3 with TRBJ2-7; 8 positions agree with TRBD1. The CDR3 has 14 amino acids. Germline V gene data show CDR1 as SGHTA and CDR2 as FQGTGA. The junction had 9 bases not matched to a gene; V was cut back by 10 bases and J by 1 base. The CDR3 coding sequence is TGTGCCACTATTCCCGACAGGGGATCCTACGAGCAGTACTTC. This codes for CATIPDRGSYEQYF.

This clonotype appeared a few times. The V call is TRBV11-1, the J call TRBJ2-5; D is undetermined. The CDR3 is 14 amino acids. V was cut by 3 bases and J by 5 bases, with 13 bases left in between. Germline-derived CDR1 and CDR2 are SGHAT and FQDESV (reference sequence). The CDR3 is CASSLVLGAETQYF. CDR3 in DNA: TGTGCCAGCAGCTTGGTATTAGGCGCTGAGACCCAGTACTTC.

This clonotype was seen only a few times. This chain uses TRBV27 with TRBJ1-2; TRBD1 might be the D (6 bases). The CDR3 has 15 residues. The ends were cut back, 0 bases at V and 5 bases at J, with 13 bases in the middle. Germline CDR1 reads MNHEY; CDR2 reads SMNVEV (reference sequence). As DNA, the CDR3 is TGTGCCAGCAGTTTATCTGGCAGGGGAGGGTATGGCTACACCTTC. It encodes CASSLSGRGGYGYTF.

This clonotype was detected many times. The chain combines TRBV12-3 or TRBV12-4 with TRBJ2-3; D might be TRBD2 (6 bases). V shed 6 bases and J shed 0 bases, with 16 bases lying between them. The CDR3 spans 16 residues. In nucleotides, the CDR3 is TGTGCCAGCAGCCCCCCAGGAGGGATTAGCACAGATACGCAGTATTTT. Translated, it gives CASSPPGGISTDTQYF.

The chain has TRBV30 and TRBJ1-1; 8 bases map to TRBD1. The CDR3 totals 18 residues. Per the germline V gene, CDR1 is GTSNPN and CDR2 is SVGIG (reference sequence). Trimming cost V 0 bases and J 8 bases; bases outside gene matches: 20. CDR3 coding DNA: TGTGCCTGGAGTGTAATGCTGTGGGGACAGGTACCATCGAGGGAAGCTTTCTTT. This translates into CAWSVMLWGQVPSREAFF.

This clonotype was observed a few times. The V and J genes are TRBV28 and TRBJ2-5; weak D call: TRBD2 (6 bases). Germline values: CDR1 MDHEN, CDR2 SYDVKM. Trimming pared 6 bases from V and 4 bases from J, leaving 9 bases between. The CDR3 length is 12 residues. Here the CDR3 reads CASRQTRETQYF. The DNA for the CDR3 is TGTGCCAGCAGGCAGACTAGAGAGACCCAGTACTTC. Full variable domain (outside the CDR3, taken from reference TRBV28 and TRBJ2-5): DVKVTQSSRYLVKRTGEKVFLECVQDMDHENMFWYRQDPGLGLRLIYFSYDVKMKEKGDIPEGYSVSREKKERFSLILESASTNQTSMYLCASRQTRETQYFGPGTRLLVL.

J is TRBJ2-2 and V is TRBV12-3 or TRBV12-4; 8 bases align to TRBD1. The ends lost 7 bases at V and 6 bases at J; junction bases unmatched: 7. This CDR3 is built from 14 residues. Written as DNA, the CDR3 is TGTGCCAGCAAAACAGGGGGAACGGCCGGGGAGCTGTTTTTT. Translation gives CASKTGGTAGELFF.

The table lists this clonotype with many counts. The chain has TRBV6-5 and TRBJ1-5; D remains ambiguous. This CDR3 is 14 amino acids long. Trimming took 0 bases from V and 6 from J, leaving 9 bases between them. Per the germline V gene, CDR1 is MNHEY and CDR2 is SVGAGI. CDR3 in amino acids: CASSYSREGQPQHF. The CDR3 nucleotides are TGTGCCAGCAGTTACTCAAGGGAGGGTCAGCCCCAGCATTTT.

At least ten counts were recorded for this clonotype. J is TRBJ2-3 and V is TRBV7-2; no firm D call. Germline V gene data show CDR1 as SGHTA and CDR2 as FQGNSA. Trimming left V 5 bases short and J 4 bases short, with 7 bases between. The CDR3 loop spans 12 amino acids. CDR3 in amino acids: CASSRWADTQYF. The CDR3 nucleotides read TGTGCCAGCAGCCGGTGGGCAGATACGCAGTATTTT.

This clonotype has only one observation. The chain employs TRBV27 and TRBJ1-6; D is undetermined. This CDR3 has 12 amino acids. Germline V lookup: CDR1 MNHEY, CDR2 SMNVEV (reference sequence). V lost 8 bases, J lost 9 bases, and 11 bases lay in between. The CDR3 DNA follows: TGTGCCAGCGGAACCCGTAGTTCACCCCTCCACTTT. Translated: CASGTRSSPLHF.

This clonotype showed up many times. V gene TRBV7-8 combines with J gene TRBJ1-5; D call uncertain. CDR1 SGHVS and CDR2 FQNEAQ come from the germline V gene. The V and J ends lost 1 base and 2 bases respectively, with 12 bases between them. The CDR3 totals 16 residues. The CDR3 DNA is TGTGCCAGCAGCTTAGTGGGGAAAGGAGGCAATCAGCCCCAGCATTTT. Residues: CASSLVGKGGNQPQHF. The full variable domain, completed using reference TRBV7-8 and TRBJ1-5, is GAGVSQSPRYKVAKRGQDVALRCDPISGHVSLFWYQQALGQGPEFLTYFQNEAQLDKSGLPSDRFFAERPEGSVSTLKIQRTQQEDSAVYLCASSLVGKGGNQPQHFGDGTRLSIL.

This clonotype occurred many times. The rearrangement joins TRBV7-2 to TRBJ2-2; maybe TRBD2 (6 bases). V lost 5 bases and J 4 bases, leaving 17 bases between the germline ends. The germline CDR1 and CDR2 sequences are SGHTA and FQGNSA. The CDR3 contains 16 residues. The DNA for the CDR3 is TGTGCCAGCAGCCAGTATCGGGACTTACTCACCGGGGAGCTGTTTTTT. Encoded protein: CASSQYRDLLTGELFF.

At least ten counts were recorded for this clonotype. V and J are TRBV6-2 or TRBV6-3 and TRBJ2-5; 14 nucleotides align to TRBD2. Germline V CDR1 and CDR2: MNHEY, SVGEGT. J lost 1 base, V lost 6 bases, and 4 bases had no gene match. The CDR3 has 16 residues. The CDR3 region is CASSRGLAGGQETQYF. The CDR3 DNA follows: TGTGCCAGCAGCCGTGGACTAGCGGGGGGCCAAGAGACCCAGTACTTC.

This chain joins TRBV2 and TRBJ2-1; possibly TRBD1 or TRBD2 for D (5 bases each). Trimming took 6 bases from V and 8 from J, leaving 17 bases between them. In germline, CDR1 is SNHLY, CDR2 FYNNEI. This CDR3 is 14 amino acids long. CDR3 sequence: CASSQGSVGDEQFF. The CDR3 nucleotides are TGTGCCAGCAGCCAGGGTAGCGTCGGCGATGAGCAGTTCTTC.